The 18 T cell receptor beta chains presented below share a single source sample, sequenced in a study of T cell repertoires in cytomegalovirus infection. One entry per CDR3 protein, called by TCRdb with MiXCR from the reads. The sample lists 70,000 or so distinct CDR3 sequences; around 30% were seen once. These receptors' antigens are unknown. Sequenced material: CD8+ T cells from cultured PBMCs, taken from culture after CMV antigen stimulation. These receptors were taken from a human donor in good health (CMV status not recorded). Some clones in this sample may be carry-over from other donors' samples.

Points on this clonotype: The junction shows a germline mismatch at one end, possibly a read error. This chain joins TRBV27 and TRBJ2-1; 10 bases match TRBD1. The CDR3 is made up of 16 amino acids. CDR1 and CDR2 (germline): MNHEY, SMNVEV (reference sequence). The CDR3, as DNA: TGTGCCTGCAGTTTATTCGGGACAGGGGTGGACAATGAGCAGTTCTTC. Translated: CACSLFGTGVDNEQFF.

This clonotype was seen ten or more times. The chain recombines TRBV7-9 with TRBJ2-5, with a tentative D call TRBD2 (6 bases). Germline-derived CDR1 and CDR2 are SEHNR and FQNEAQ (reference sequence). The CDR3 spans 14 residues. The V and J ends lost 6 bases and 1 base respectively, with 12 bases between them. CDR3: CASRDIAVQETQYF. As DNA, the CDR3 is TGTGCCAGCAGGGATATAGCGGTCCAAGAGACCCAGTACTTC.

The genes are TRBV7-2 and TRBJ2-7; D remains unclear. Germline-derived CDR1 and CDR2 are SGHTA and FQGNSA. V was trimmed by 4 bases and J by 2 bases, leaving 12 bases between them. The CDR3 covers 14 residues. In DNA form, the CDR3 reads TGTGCCAGCAGCTCTCTGACGGATCCCTACGAGCAGTACTTC. Translating gives CASSSLTDPYEQYF.

In regard to this clonotype: A read error may produce the germline difference seen at one junction end. CDR3 sequence reads: CASSVGRGQGVSDTQYF. CDR3 coding DNA: TGTGCCAGCAGTGTAGGGAGGGGACAGGGGGTATCAGATACGCAGTATTTT. The V gene is TRBV9, the J gene TRBJ2-3, with 11 bases aligning to TRBD1. The CDR3 is 17 amino acids. Looked up from germline, CDR1 is SGDLS and CDR2 is YYNGEE.

The CDR3 protein is CTSSLLDGGTTKNIQYF. CDR3 in DNA: TGTACCAGCAGCTTATTAGATGGTGGGACCACAAAAAACATTCAGTACTTC. This chain links TRBV7-2 with TRBJ2-4; TRBD1 or TRBD2 may be the D gene (5 bases each). Germline V gene sequence: CDR1 SGHTA, CDR2 FQGNSA. With 2 bases removed from V and 4 bases from J, the gap between germline ends came to 18 bases. The CDR3 contains 17 residues.

The chain recombines TRBV28 with TRBJ2-1; 8 bases agree with TRBD1. V lost 5 bases, J lost 6 bases, and 9 bases stayed unmatched. The length of the CDR3 is 15 residues. Germline CDR1 MDHEN, CDR2 SYDVKM. CDR3: CASSVGQDGRNEQFF. The CDR3 DNA reads as TGTGCCAGCAGTGTGGGACAGGATGGACGCAATGAGCAGTTCTTC.

This clonotype has more than one count but fewer than ten. V usage is TRBV27 and J usage is TRBJ2-7, with D perhaps TRBD2 (7 bases). The CDR3 totals 16 residues. Looked up from germline, CDR1 is MNHEY and CDR2 is SMNVEV (reference sequence). Trimming left V 6 bases short and J 0 bases short, with 18 bases between. CDR3 loop: CASRGGGGPPSYEQYF. CDR3 sequence (DNA): TGTGCCAGCAGAGGGGGGGGGGGGCCGCCCTCCTACGAGCAGTACTTC.

This clonotype was seen ten or more times. V and J are TRBV7-2 and TRBJ1-1, with 11 bases identical to TRBD1. V gave up 8 bases and J gave up 11 bases; unmatched junction bases: 7. CDR1 and CDR2 from the germline V gene are SGHTA and FQGNSA. The CDR3 is made up of 12 amino acids. The CDR3 is CASGQGAIRAFF. CDR3 nucleotide sequence: TGTGCCAGCGGACAGGGGGCTATTCGGGCTTTCTTT.

This clonotype was seen more than once but under ten times. The V gene is TRBV4-3, the J gene TRBJ2-7; 7 positions agree with TRBD1. CDR3 size: 15 residues. The J segment lost 5 bases and the V segment lost 0 bases, leaving 7 bases of the junction unmatched. The germline V gene encodes CDR1 LGHNA and CDR2 YSLEER. This CDR3 reads CASSQDRDSADEQYF. DNA for the CDR3: TGCGCCAGCAGCCAAGACCGGGACAGCGCGGACGAGCAGTACTTC.

There are a few counts of this clonotype. The chain carries TRBV7-9 and TRBJ2-7; TRBD2 might be the D (5 bases). The CDR3 spans 15 residues. V lost 2 bases and J lost 0, with 11 bases in between. Germline V lookup: CDR1 SEHNR, CDR2 FQNEAQ (reference sequence). CDR3 loop: CASSLNRGSSYEQYF. The CDR3 DNA sequence: TGTGCCAGCAGCTTAAATCGGGGATCCTCCTACGAGCAGTACTTC.

This clonotype showed up many times. The rearrangement links TRBV7-9 to TRBJ2-1, with 7 bases identical to TRBD2. The CDR3 is 15 amino acids. V lost 5 bases to trimming and J lost 5 bases; unmatched junction nucleotides: 9. CDR1 SEHNR and CDR2 FQNEAQ come from the germline V gene (reference sequence). The CDR3 is CASSKSEAGDNEQFF. CDR3 nucleotide sequence: TGTGCCAGCAGCAAAAGCGAGGCGGGGGACAATGAGCAGTTCTTC.

This clonotype was seen ten or more times. This chain uses TRBV5-4 with TRBJ2-1; D unresolved. The germline CDR1 and CDR2 sequences are SGHNT and YYREEE (reference sequence). The CDR3 length is 15 residues. Trimming took 1 base from V and 2 from J, leaving 10 bases between them. The CDR3 DNA sequence: TGTGCCAGCAGCTTGAGCACCTTCGCCTACAATGAGCAGTTCTTC. It is translated as CASSLSTFAYNEQFF.

This chain connects TRBV6-6 to TRBJ2-7; the D is unclear. Trimming took off 0 bases at V and 1 base at J, with 7 bases between the two ends. Germline V gene lookup returns CDR1 MNHNY and CDR2 SVGAGI (reference sequence). CDR3 length equals 14 residues. This CDR3 reads CASSYSWGSYEQYF. Written as DNA, the CDR3 is TGTGCCAGCAGTTACTCGTGGGGTTCCTACGAGCAGTACTTC.

This clonotype has a count of ten or more. The V call is TRBV5-8, the J call TRBJ2-6; 8 positions agree with TRBD1. Germline loops: CDR1 SGHTS, CDR2 YDEGEE. The V and J ends lost 3 bases and 1 base, in that order; junction bases with no gene match: 3. The CDR3 consists of 16 residues. CDR3 sequence: CASSSGQGSGANVLTF. DNA for the CDR3: TGTGCCAGCAGCTCCGGACAGGGTTCTGGGGCCAACGTCCTGACTTTC.

This clonotype was observed a few times. This sequence joins TRBV9 and TRBJ2-1; D could derive from TRBD1 or TRBD2 (5 bases each). The CDR3 totals 16 residues. The germline CDR1 and CDR2 sequences are SGDLS and YYNGEE. V shed 1 base and J shed 0 bases, with 11 bases lying between them. The CDR3 is CASSVWDVSSYNEQFF. Written as DNA, the CDR3 is TGTGCCAGCAGCGTATGGGACGTGAGCTCCTACAATGAGCAGTTCTTC.

This chain joins TRBV6-6 and TRBJ1-5; 8 positions agree with TRBD1. This CDR3 region has 18 residues. V gave up 2 bases and J gave up 2 bases; unmatched junction bases: 11. Germline CDR1 is MNHNY and CDR2 is SVGAGI (reference sequence). The CDR3 sequence: CASSYVQGGTGGNQPQHF. CDR3 nucleotides: TGTGCCAGCAGTTACGTACAGGGGGGGACGGGCGGCAATCAGCCCCAGCATTTT.

The rearrangement uses TRBV27 and TRBJ1-1, with 9 bases fitting TRBD1. The germline CDR1 and CDR2 sequences are MNHEY and SMNVEV (reference sequence). Trimming took 6 bases from V and 4 from J; bases not matched to a gene: 9. The CDR3 runs to 15 residues. The CDR3 sequence: CASSLHRGLVTEAFF. CDR3 nucleotide sequence: TGTGCCAGCAGCCTACACAGGGGGCTGGTCACTGAAGCTTTCTTT.

The V and J genes are TRBV6-1 and TRBJ1-1, with 7 bases identical to TRBD1. The germline V gene has CDR1 MNHNS and CDR2 SASEGT. The V segment lost 5 bases and the J segment 1 base; nucleotides outside the gene matches: 10. This CDR3 region has 16 residues. CDR3 nucleotide sequence: TGTGCCAGCAGTACCGAGTTCAGGGGGAGGAACACTGAAGCTTTCTTT. Its translation: CASSTEFRGRNTEAFF.